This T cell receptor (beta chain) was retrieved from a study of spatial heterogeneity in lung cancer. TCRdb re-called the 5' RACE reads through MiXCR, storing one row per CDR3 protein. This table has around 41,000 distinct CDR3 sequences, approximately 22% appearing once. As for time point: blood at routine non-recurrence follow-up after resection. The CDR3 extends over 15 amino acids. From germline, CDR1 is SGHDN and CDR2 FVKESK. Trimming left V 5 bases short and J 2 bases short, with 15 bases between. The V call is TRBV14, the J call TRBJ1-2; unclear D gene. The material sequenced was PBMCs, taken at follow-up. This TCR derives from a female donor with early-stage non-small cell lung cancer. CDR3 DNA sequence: TGTGCCAGCAGCTCCGACATAGCAATAAACTATGGCTACACCTTC. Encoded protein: CASSSDIAINYGYTF.